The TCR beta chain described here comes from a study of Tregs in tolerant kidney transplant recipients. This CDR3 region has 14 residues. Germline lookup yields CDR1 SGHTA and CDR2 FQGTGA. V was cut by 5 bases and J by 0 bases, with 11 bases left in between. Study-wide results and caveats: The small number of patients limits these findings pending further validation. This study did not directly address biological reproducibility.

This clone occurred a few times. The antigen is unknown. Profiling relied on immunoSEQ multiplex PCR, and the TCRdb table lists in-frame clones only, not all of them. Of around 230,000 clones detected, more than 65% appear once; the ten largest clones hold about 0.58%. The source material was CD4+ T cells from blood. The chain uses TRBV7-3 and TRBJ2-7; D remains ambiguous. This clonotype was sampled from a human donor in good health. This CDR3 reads CASSPTRSSYEQYF. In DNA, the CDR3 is TGTGCCAGCAGCCCTACTCGGAGCTCCTACGAGCAGTACTTC.